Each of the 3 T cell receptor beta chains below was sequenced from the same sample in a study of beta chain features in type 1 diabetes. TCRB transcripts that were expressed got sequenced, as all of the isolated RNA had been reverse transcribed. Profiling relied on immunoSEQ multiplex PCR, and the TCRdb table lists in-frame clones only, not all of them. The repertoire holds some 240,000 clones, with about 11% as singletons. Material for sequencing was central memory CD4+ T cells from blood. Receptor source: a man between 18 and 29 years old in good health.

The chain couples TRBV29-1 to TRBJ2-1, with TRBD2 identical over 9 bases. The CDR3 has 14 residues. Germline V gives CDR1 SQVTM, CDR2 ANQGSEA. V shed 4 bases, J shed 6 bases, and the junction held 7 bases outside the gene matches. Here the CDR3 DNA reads TGCAGCGTTGTCTTAGCGGGAGCTTTCAATGAGCAGTTCTTC. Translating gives CSVVLAGAFNEQFF.

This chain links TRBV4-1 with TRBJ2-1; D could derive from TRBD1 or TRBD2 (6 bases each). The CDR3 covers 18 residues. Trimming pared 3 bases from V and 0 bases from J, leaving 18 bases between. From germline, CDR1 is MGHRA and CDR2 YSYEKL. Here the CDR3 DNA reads TGCGCCAGCAGCCAGGAAGGGGGACTGGACCACTCCTACAATGAGCAGTTCTTC. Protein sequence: CASSQEGGLDHSYNEQFF.

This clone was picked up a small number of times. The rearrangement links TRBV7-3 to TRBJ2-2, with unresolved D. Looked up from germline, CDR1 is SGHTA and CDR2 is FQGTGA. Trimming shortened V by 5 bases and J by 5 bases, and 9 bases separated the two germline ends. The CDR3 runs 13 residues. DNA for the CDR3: TGTGCCAGCAGCGTGGATGGAACCGGGGAGCTGTTTTTT. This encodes CASSVDGTGELFF.